What follows are 22 T cell receptor beta chains derived from one specimen sequenced in a study of T-cell memory formation after mild COVID-19. Via MiXCR, TCRdb re-called the 5' RACE reads, giving one row per CDR3 protein. The sample includes roughly 160,000 distinct CDR3 sequences, under 14% of them seen just once. The sample was PBMCs or a T cell subset sorted from them (not recorded which). These receptors all stem from a man between 18 and 29 years old who had mild COVID-19 (a few samples of this study predate the infection). Cell type and time point are not known.

V is TRBV6-6 and J is TRBJ1-1, with D tentatively TRBD1 (5 bases). Germline CDR1 and CDR2: MNHNY and SVGAGI (reference sequence). Trimming left V 6 bases short and J 5 bases short, with 16 bases between. The CDR3 has 14 residues. CDR3: CASSTYGAYTEAFF. Written as DNA, the CDR3 is TGTGCCAGCAGCACTTACGGGGCGTATACTGAAGCTTTCTTT.

The chain joins TRBV24-1 to TRBJ2-3, with TRBD2 as a possible D gene (5 bases). V lost 4 bases and J 4 bases, leaving 14 bases between the germline ends. CDR1 and CDR2 from the germline V gene are KGHDR and SFDVKD. This CDR3 has 15 residues. This CDR3 reads CATSDQTLAPDTQYF. The CDR3 bases are TGTGCCACCAGTGACCAAACATTAGCGCCAGATACGCAGTATTTT.

This chain links TRBV6-6 with TRBJ2-7; no definite D call. CDR3 size: 12 residues. The germline V gene encodes CDR1 MNHNY and CDR2 SVGAGI (reference sequence). V lost 4 bases to trimming and J lost 5 bases, with 9 bases between them. The chain's CDR3 is CASSSATNEQYF. As DNA, the CDR3 is TGTGCCAGCAGTTCCGCGACGAACGAGCAGTACTTC.

The rearrangement links TRBV4-1 to TRBJ2-1, with D perhaps being TRBD1 or TRBD2 (7 bases each). V was shortened by 3 bases and J by 7 bases, with 25 bases between the two germline ends. The germline gives CDR1 MGHRA, CDR2 YSYEKL. The CDR3 contains 18 residues. The CDR3 DNA follows: TGCGCCAGCAGCCACCTGAGGGGAGGGACAGCCCCGGGTAATGAGCAGTTCTTC. Its protein is CASSHLRGGTAPGNEQFF.

A few counts support this clonotype. The chain joins TRBV9 to TRBJ2-3, with D hard to call. This CDR3 spans 12 amino acids. Trimming left V 0 bases short and J 8 bases short, with 7 bases between. CDR1 and CDR2 (germline): SGDLS, YYNGEE. The CDR3 nucleotides read TGTGCCAGCAGCGTAGCTACGGGTACGCAGTATTTT. Amino acid sequence: CASSVATGTQYF.

The table lists this clonotype with many counts. The V gene is TRBV4-3, the J gene TRBJ2-1, with TRBD1 identical over 9 bases. V lost 5 bases and J lost 6; bases outside the gene matches: 11. Germline values: CDR1 LGHNA, CDR2 YSLEER. The CDR3 has 16 residues. CDR3 nucleotide sequence: TGCGCCAGCAGCTCCTTCCGGGACAGGGAGACCAATGAGCAGTTCTTC. Its translation is CASSSFRDRETNEQFF.

This chain uses TRBV5-1 with TRBJ1-2; D uncertain. CDR1 and CDR2 (germline): SGHRS, YFSETQ. The germline V and J ends were trimmed by 6 bases and 5 bases, with 14 bases remaining between them. The CDR3 loop spans 13 amino acids. The CDR3: CASTNDERYGYTF. In nucleotides, the CDR3 is TGCGCCAGCACCAACGATGAACGTTATGGCTACACCTTC. Together with reference TRBV5-1 and TRBJ1-2, the CDR3 gives the full variable domain: KAGVTQTPRYLIKTRGQQVTLSCSPISGHRSVSWYQQTPGQGLQFLFEYFSETQRNKGNFPGRFSGRQFSNSRSEMNVSTLELGDSALYLCASTNDERYGYTFGSGTRLTVV.

The genes are TRBV7-2 and TRBJ2-3; 8 nucleotides agree with TRBD2. CDR3 length: 15 amino acids. The germline V gene has CDR1 SGHTA and CDR2 FQGNSA. The V gene end was trimmed by 6 bases and the J gene end by 1 base; junction bases not matched to a gene: 6. CDR3 DNA: TGTGCCAGCAGTCTGCAAGCGGGAGGCACAGATACGCAGTATTTT. This gives the protein CASSLQAGGTDTQYF.

This clonotype was counted between two and nine times. The rearrangement uses TRBV6-5 and TRBJ2-7, with 10 nucleotides matching TRBD1. V shed 6 bases, J shed 7 bases, and the junction held 12 bases outside the gene matches. In germline, CDR1 is MNHEY, CDR2 SVGAGI. This CDR3 spans 15 amino acids. The CDR3 DNA reads as TGTGCCAGCAGCAGAGGGACAGGGGACGGTTGGGAGCAGTACTTC. Translation: CASSRGTGDGWEQYF.

For the CDR3, the DNA is TGTGCCAGCAGCCAAGGACGGCGATCTAGCACAGATACGCAGTATTTT. Protein sequence: CASSQGRRSSTDTQYF. The chain carries TRBV4-2 and TRBJ2-3, with D hard to call. Per the germline V gene, CDR1 is LGHNA and CDR2 is YNFKEQ. Trimming stripped 1 base from V and 0 bases from J, with 11 bases between. The CDR3 runs 16 residues.

The sample holds a few counts of this clonotype. In nucleotides, the CDR3 is TGCAGTATTAGCGGGGGGGCCTTGGAGACCCAGTACTTC. Translation: CSISGGALETQYF. The chain joins TRBV20-1 to TRBJ2-5; 11 bases are shared with TRBD2. Germline V gene sequence: CDR1 DFQATT, CDR2 SNEGSKA (reference sequence). V gave up 8 bases and J gave up 5 bases; unmatched junction bases: 7. CDR3 size: 13 residues.

This chain links TRBV7-3 with TRBJ2-2, with 8 bases identical to TRBD2. Trimming removed 0 bases from V and 2 bases from J; junction bases left unmatched: 2. Germline V gene data show CDR1 as SGHTA and CDR2 as FQGTGA. The CDR3 is 16 amino acids. The CDR3 here is CASSLTGLANTGELFF. In DNA form, the CDR3 reads TGTGCCAGCAGCTTAACCGGACTAGCCAACACCGGGGAGCTGTTTTTT.

The chain combines TRBV2 with TRBJ1-5; D gene unclear. Germline V CDR1 and CDR2: SNHLY, FYNNEI. The CDR3 runs 15 residues. V lost 3 bases and J 2 bases, leaving 11 bases between the germline ends. Here the CDR3 reads CASSDLGEGNQPQHF. CDR3 DNA: TGTGCCAGCAGTGATCTTGGGGAGGGCAATCAGCCCCAGCATTTT.

The J gene is TRBJ2-7, the V gene TRBV4-1; 8 nucleotides line up with TRBD1. Germline V gene lookup returns CDR1 MGHRA and CDR2 YSYEKL. The CDR3 contains 17 residues. Trimming took 4 bases from V and 4 from J; bases not matched to a gene: 15. CDR3 region: CASSRTLPTGEPYEQYF. The CDR3 DNA sequence: TGCGCCAGCAGCCGAACCCTCCCGACAGGGGAGCCTTACGAGCAGTACTTC.

The chain carries TRBV18 and TRBJ2-5; tentatively, D is TRBD2 (6 bases). This CDR3 has 14 residues. From germline, CDR1 is KGHSH and CDR2 LQKENI. Trimming shortened V by 3 bases and J by 5 bases, and 13 bases separated the two germline ends. CDR3 sequence reads: CASSPDYGLETQYF. The CDR3 nucleotides read TGTGCCAGCTCACCGGACTACGGTTTGGAGACCCAGTACTTC. The full variable domain, with the rest looked up from reference TRBV18 and TRBJ2-5, is NAGVMQNPRHLVRRRGQEARLRCSPMKGHSHVYWYRQLPEEGLKFMVYLQKENIIDESGMPKERFSAEFPKEGPSILRIQQVVRGDSAAYFCASSPDYGLETQYFGPGTRLLVL.

This chain joins TRBV20-1 and TRBJ1-2; 8 bases agree with TRBD1. Germline assignment: CDR1 DFQATT and CDR2 SNEGSKA (reference sequence). Trimming took 5 bases from V and 4 from J; bases not matched to a gene: 3. The CDR3 is made up of 12 amino acids. CDR3 amino acids: CSAWDRSYGYTF. The CDR3, as DNA: TGCAGTGCTTGGGACAGGAGCTATGGCTACACCTTC.

The chain combines TRBV5-6 with TRBJ1-2, with 9 bases matching TRBD1. The germline V gene has CDR1 SGHDT and CDR2 YYEEEE. After removal of 3 bases from V and 2 bases from J, the junction contained 2 bases not matched to a gene. CDR3 size: 14 residues. The CDR3 spells CASSWTGDNYGYTF. CDR3 coding DNA: TGTGCCAGCAGCTGGACAGGGGACAACTATGGCTACACCTTC.

The CDR3, as DNA: TGTGCCAGCAGCTCTCCCTACTCAGTCAGGGGGAGAACTAACTATGGCTACACCTTC. Translating it yields CASSSPYSVRGRTNYGYTF. The chain couples TRBV7-9 to TRBJ1-2; 7 bases are shared with TRBD1. The trim removed 4 bases at V and 0 bases at J, leaving 17 bases unmatched. The CDR3 extends over 19 amino acids. From germline, CDR1 is SEHNR and CDR2 FQNEAQ (reference sequence).

This clonotype was observed a handful of times. The rearrangement links TRBV6-6 to TRBJ1-5; TRBD1 agrees at 9 bases. Germline V gives CDR1 MNHNY, CDR2 SVGAGI (reference sequence). Germline trimming cut 5 bases from V and 3 bases from J; bases unmatched to any gene: 5. The CDR3 is 15 residues long. CDR3 in DNA: TGTGCCAGCAGTAAGGACAGGGGCCCCAATCAGCCCCAGCATTTT. Its protein product is CASSKDRGPNQPQHF.

The CDR3 nucleotides read TGCAGTGCTAGCGCGGACATGAACACTGAAGCTTTCTTT. Its protein is CSASADMNTEAFF. V is TRBV20-1 and J is TRBJ1-1; the D gene is possibly TRBD1 (5 bases). CDR1 and CDR2 (germline): DFQATT, SNEGSKA (reference sequence). V was pared by 3 bases and J by 0 bases, with 8 bases between. The CDR3 has 13 residues.

This rearrangement joins TRBV2 to TRBJ2-2; 7 nucleotides match TRBD1. V lost 5 bases to trimming and J lost 3 bases; unmatched junction nucleotides: 6. This CDR3 comprises 15 residues. Germline V gives CDR1 SNHLY, CDR2 FYNNEI. CDR3: CASSPRTGYTGELFF. As DNA, the CDR3 is TGTGCCAGCAGTCCTAGGACAGGCTACACCGGGGAGCTGTTTTTT.

This clonotype was seen at least ten times. The V call is TRBV5-5, the J call TRBJ2-1; TRBD2 is a possible D gene (5 bases). The CDR3 is 14 residues long. Germline values: CDR1 SGHKS, CDR2 YYEKEE (reference sequence). Trimming took 4 bases from V and 8 from J, leaving 16 bases between them. CDR3 in amino acids: CASSGPRGLHEQFF. The CDR3 bases are TGTGCCAGCAGCGGCCCCCGGGGTCTGCATGAGCAGTTCTTC.